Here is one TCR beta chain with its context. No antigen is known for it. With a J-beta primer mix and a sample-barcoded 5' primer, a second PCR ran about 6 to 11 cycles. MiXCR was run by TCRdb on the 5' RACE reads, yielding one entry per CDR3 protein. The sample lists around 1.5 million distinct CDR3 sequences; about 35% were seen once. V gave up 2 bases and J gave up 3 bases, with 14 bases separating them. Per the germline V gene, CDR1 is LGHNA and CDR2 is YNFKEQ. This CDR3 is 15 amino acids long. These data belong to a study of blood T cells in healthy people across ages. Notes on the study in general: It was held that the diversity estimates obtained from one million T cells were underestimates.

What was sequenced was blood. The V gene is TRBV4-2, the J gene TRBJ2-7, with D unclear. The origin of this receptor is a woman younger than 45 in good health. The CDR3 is CASSQSWGNDYEQYF. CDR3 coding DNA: TGTGCCAGCAGCCAATCTTGGGGTAACGACTACGAGCAGTACTTC.